This entry lists 31 T cell receptor beta chains sequenced from one sample in a study of T-cell reconstitution after alpha-beta-depleted transplantation in children. During its preparation, the TCRbeta library received unique molecular identifiers. TCRdb analysed the PCR reads with MiXCR anew, one entry per CDR3 protein. There are around 93,000 distinct CDR3 sequences in the sample; roughly 8% occur only once, and 5.5% to 8.5% lies in the top ten. The sample here was PBMCs from the stem cell graft donor, taken from the stem cell graft. The receptors were sampled from a human donor who donated a stem cell graft to a child with congenital amegakaryocytic thrombocytopenia.

The chain uses TRBV12-3 or TRBV12-4 and TRBJ2-2; D gene uncertain. This CDR3 spans 12 amino acids. With 6 bases removed from V and 6 bases from J, the gap between germline ends came to 8 bases. CDR3 coding DNA: TGTGCCAGCAGCTTTTCCCCCGGGGAGCTGTTTTTT. Amino acids: CASSFSPGELFF.

This clonotype has a count of ten or more. V usage is TRBV28 and J usage is TRBJ2-7; D uncertain. This CDR3 region has 16 residues. The V and J ends lost 2 bases and 0 bases respectively, with 14 bases between them. The germline V gene has CDR1 MDHEN and CDR2 SYDVKM. The CDR3 is CASSLPWPRSSYEQYF. DNA of the CDR3: TGTGCCAGCAGTTTACCGTGGCCTAGGAGCTCCTACGAGCAGTACTTC.

This clonotype occurred many times. The genes are TRBV9 and TRBJ1-1, with D perhaps matching TRBD1 (5 bases). This CDR3 is built from 14 residues. V shed 1 base and J shed 3 bases, with 10 bases lying between them. Germline values: CDR1 SGDLS, CDR2 YYNGEE. CDR3 sequence reads: CASSVLGTYTEAFF. The CDR3 nucleotides read TGTGCCAGCAGCGTACTGGGGACGTACACTGAAGCTTTCTTT.

This clonotype was seen repeatedly, ten times or more. The chain recombines TRBV27 with TRBJ1-1, with D perhaps TRBD1 (6 bases). The CDR3 is 15 residues long. Germline assignment: CDR1 MNHEY and CDR2 SMNVEV (reference sequence). V was pared by 4 bases and J by 0 bases, with 12 bases between. DNA for the CDR3: TGTGCCAGCAGTTACCTGACAGGAATGAACACTGAAGCTTTCTTT. Translating gives CASSYLTGMNTEAFF.

This clonotype was observed many times. The chain is built from TRBV7-6 and TRBJ1-5; 8 nucleotides align to TRBD1. V lost 5 bases, J lost 4 bases, and 7 bases stayed unmatched. Germline assignment: CDR1 SGHVS and CDR2 FNYEAQ. CDR3 length: 15 residues. In nucleotides, the CDR3 is TGTGCCAGCAGCCCCGGGACAGGTTATAATCAGCCCCAGCATTTT. Translation: CASSPGTGYNQPQHF.

This clonotype was recorded many times. CDR3 sequence reads: CATSREGQGGEKLFF. CDR3 coding DNA: TGTGCCACCAGCAGAGAGGGCCAGGGGGGTGAAAAACTGTTTTTT. The rearrangement links TRBV15 to TRBJ1-4; the match to TRBD1 covers 7 bases. CDR3 size: 15 residues. Unmatched junction bases numbered 5, after V lost 0 bases and J lost 7 bases. CDR1 and CDR2 from the germline V gene are LNHNV and YYDKDF (reference sequence).

This clonotype showed up many times. This chain joins TRBV25-1 and TRBJ2-2; possibly TRBD2 for D (5 bases). The germline gives CDR1 MGHDK, CDR2 SYGVNS. V was clipped by 8 bases and J by 1 base, with 17 bases between them. The CDR3 has 16 residues. The CDR3 DNA follows: TGTGCCAGCTCTAGAGGGCTATCTTTGAACACCGGGGAGCTGTTTTTT. Protein sequence: CASSRGLSLNTGELFF.

This clonotype was counted between two and nine times. The chain couples TRBV7-9 to TRBJ2-5; the D gene could be TRBD1 or TRBD2 (6 bases each). The CDR3 contains 16 residues. Germline CDR1 and CDR2: SEHNR and FQNEAQ (reference sequence). Between the trimmed V and J ends, which lost 2 bases and 1 base, there was a span of 14 bases. CDR3 protein: CASSLRGGLSQETQYF. CDR3 nucleotide sequence: TGTGCCAGCAGCTTACGAGGGGGGCTCTCCCAAGAGACCCAGTACTTC.

This clonotype was recorded at least ten times. The gene calls are TRBV12-3 or TRBV12-4 and TRBJ2-2, with D hard to call. This CDR3 is 13 amino acids long. Trimming took off 6 bases at V and 0 bases at J, with 5 bases between the two ends. CDR3 sequence (DNA): TGTGCCAGCAGCATTCCGAACACCGGGGAGCTGTTTTTT. As protein: CASSIPNTGELFF.

The gene calls are TRBV16 and TRBJ1-2; D call uncertain. The CDR3 contains 11 residues. Germline CDR1 KGHSY, CDR2 FQNENV. The V gene lost 1 base and the J gene lost 14 bases, with 11 bases spanning the gap. As DNA, the CDR3 is TGTGCCAGCAGCCAATTTGGGGTCCATACCTTC. Protein sequence: CASSQFGVHTF.

This clonotype appeared many times. This rearrangement joins TRBV28 to TRBJ2-1; D call uncertain. Germline-derived CDR1 and CDR2 are MDHEN and SYDVKM. This CDR3 has 13 amino acids. The ends were cut back, 1 base at V and 8 bases at J, with 9 bases in the middle. DNA of the CDR3: TGTGCCAGCAGTTTATCACTCGGTGATGAGCAGTTCTTC. This codes for CASSLSLGDEQFF.

Written as DNA, the CDR3 is TGCAGCGTCGTAGCGGGAGGGGTAAATGAGCAGTTCTTC. Translated: CSVVAGGVNEQFF. This chain joins TRBV29-1 and TRBJ2-1; TRBD2 matches at 11 bases. The CDR3 extends over 13 amino acids. V dropped 6 bases and J dropped 7; count of bases not matched to a gene: 5. Germline V lookup: CDR1 SQVTM, CDR2 ANQGSEA.

With regard to this clonotype: A much larger clone differs by one base, so this may be a read error. This chain uses TRBV14 with TRBJ1-2, with D perhaps TRBD1 (6 bases). The germline CDR1 and CDR2 sequences are SGHDN and FVKESK. The CDR3 has 14 amino acids. The CDR3 bases are TGTGCCCGCAGCCAAGATCTTACAGGGAGGGGCTACACCTTC. This codes for CARSQDLTGRGYTF.

This clonotype appeared many times. The V and J genes are TRBV12-3 or TRBV12-4 and TRBJ1-1; TRBD1 might be the D (5 bases). The CDR3 consists of 13 residues. Trimming removed 6 bases at V and 1 base at J, with 9 bases between. The CDR3 here is CASRTVRNTEAFF. The CDR3 DNA reads as TGTGCCAGCAGGACAGTAAGGAACACTGAAGCTTTCTTT.

The rearrangement joins TRBV20-1 to TRBJ2-7; 10 bases align to TRBD1. CDR1 is DFQATT, CDR2 SNEGSKA, per germline (reference sequence). The CDR3 loop spans 14 amino acids. V was pared by 6 bases and J by 3 bases, with 8 bases of the junction left unmatched. The CDR3 region is CSASRDRGIYEQYF. In DNA, the CDR3 is TGCAGTGCCTCACGGGACAGGGGAATCTACGAGCAGTACTTC.

This clonotype was seen repeatedly, ten times or more. CDR3 region: CASADRGGYGYTF. Here the CDR3 DNA reads TGTGCCAGCGCGGACAGGGGTGGCTATGGCTACACCTTC. The chain links TRBV7-2 to TRBJ1-2; the match to TRBD1 covers 9 bases. CDR1 is SGHTA, CDR2 FQGNSA, per germline. Trimming at V came to 8 bases and at J to 4 bases, leaving 5 bases not matched to a gene. This CDR3 is built from 13 residues.

The rearrangement uses TRBV18 and TRBJ1-3; no definite D call. Trimming stripped 2 bases from V and 4 bases from J, with 6 bases between. This CDR3 spans 13 amino acids. From germline, CDR1 is KGHSH and CDR2 LQKENI. The CDR3 spells CASSPGSGNTIYF. The CDR3 DNA reads as TGTGCCAGCTCACCAGGGAGCGGAAACACCATATATTTT.

This clonotype has ten or more counts. The CDR3 sequence: CASSSRDGTDTQYF. The CDR3 coding sequence is TGTGCCAGCAGCTCTCGCGACGGCACAGATACGCAGTATTTT. The V gene is TRBV7-2, the J gene TRBJ2-3; D gene unclear. CDR1 is SGHTA, CDR2 FQGNSA, per germline. Deletions cut 4 bases from V and 1 base from J, with 9 bases between. The CDR3 covers 14 residues.

This clonotype was seen at least ten times. CDR3 loop: CAWTPGGLGNTIYF. The CDR3 nucleotides read TGTGCCTGGACTCCAGGGGGGCTTGGAAACACCATATATTTT. V usage is TRBV30 and J usage is TRBJ1-3; 7 bases line up with TRBD1. Germline CDR1 is GTSNPN and CDR2 is SVGIG (reference sequence). The CDR3 has 14 amino acids. The V and J ends lost 4 bases and 3 bases, in that order; junction bases with no gene match: 6.

This clonotype was seen only a few times. The chain has TRBV29-1 and TRBJ2-5; 7 bases align to TRBD1. Germline CDR1 SQVTM, CDR2 ANQGSEA. The CDR3 extends over 13 amino acids. V lost 6 bases and J lost 5; bases outside the gene matches: 9. The CDR3: CSVADRAKETQYF. The CDR3 DNA reads TGCAGCGTCGCCGACAGGGCAAAGGAGACCCAGTACTTC. The complete variable domain, with remaining parts taken from reference TRBV29-1 and TRBJ2-5, reads SAVISQKPSRDICQRGTSLTIQCQVDSQVTMMFWYRQQPGQSLTLIATANQGSEATYESGFVIDKFPISRPNLTFSTLTVSNMSPEDSSIYLCSVADRAKETQYFGPGTRLLVL.

This clonotype occurred a few times. The rearrangement uses TRBV5-4 and TRBJ2-1; 7 nucleotides line up with TRBD2. The CDR3 extends over 18 amino acids. CDR1 SGHNT and CDR2 YYREEE come from the germline V gene (reference sequence). The junction had 15 bases not matched to a gene; V was cut back by 4 bases and J by 2 bases. The CDR3 region has the DNA TGTGCCAGCAGCAATCCCACCCGACTAGCCCGTGCCTACAATGAGCAGTTCTTC. Translated, it gives CASSNPTRLARAYNEQFF. The complete variable domain, with remaining parts taken from reference TRBV5-4 and TRBJ2-1, reads ETGVTQSPTHLIKTRGQQVTLRCSSQSGHNTVSWYQQALGQGPQFIFQYYREEENGRGNFPPRFSGLQFPNYSSELNVNALELDDSALYLCASSNPTRLARAYNEQFFGPGTRLTVL.

This clonotype was picked up many times. This sequence joins TRBV25-1 and TRBJ2-5; D is unclear. There are 17 residues in the CDR3. Trimming removed 0 bases from V and 3 bases from J, with 17 bases in between. Germline-derived CDR1 and CDR2 are MGHDK and SYGVNS. The CDR3 loop reads CASSEYDGYGVKETQYF. CDR3 nucleotide sequence: TGTGCCAGCAGTGAATACGATGGGTATGGCGTAAAAGAGACCCAGTACTTC.

In this sample, this clonotype turned up many times. The chain has TRBV28 and TRBJ2-7; 7 bases align to TRBD1. Germline V gene sequence: CDR1 MDHEN, CDR2 SYDVKM. J lost 3 bases, V lost 4 bases, and 12 bases had no gene match. This CDR3 is 16 amino acids long. Written as DNA, the CDR3 is TGTGCCAGCAGTTCGCTACCCAGGGGGTGGTTCTACGAGCAGTACTTC. It encodes CASSSLPRGWFYEQYF.

Ten or more counts support this clonotype. The chain uses TRBV29-1 and TRBJ2-6; D gene unclear. Germline loops: CDR1 SQVTM, CDR2 ANQGSEA. This CDR3 has 13 amino acids. Trimming pared 4 bases from V and 3 bases from J, leaving 7 bases between. The CDR3, as DNA: TGCAGCGTTGGGCCTTATGGGGCCAACGTCCTGACTTTC. Translation gives CSVGPYGANVLTF.

This clonotype was observed many times. The J gene is TRBJ1-3, the V gene TRBV10-3, with D uncertain. The CDR3 has 14 amino acids. The germline V and J ends were trimmed by 4 bases and 0 bases, with 7 bases remaining between them. The V gene's germline CDR1 is ENHRY and CDR2 SYGVKD. The CDR3 loop reads CAISVSLSGNTIYF. The CDR3, as DNA: TGTGCCATCAGTGTAAGCCTCTCTGGAAACACCATATATTTT.

There are many counts of this clonotype. V gene TRBV5-1 combines with J gene TRBJ2-7; perhaps TRBD1 as D (6 bases). Trimming removed 4 bases from V and 0 bases from J, with 11 bases in between. This CDR3 contains 14 residues. Per germline, CDR1 SGHRS and CDR2 YFSETQ. The CDR3 DNA is TGCGCCAGCAGCCAAACAGGGATCTCCTACGAGCAGTACTTC. Residues: CASSQTGISYEQYF. The whole variable domain, remainder taken from reference TRBV5-1 and TRBJ2-7, is KAGVTQTPRYLIKTRGQQVTLSCSPISGHRSVSWYQQTPGQGLQFLFEYFSETQRNKGNFPGRFSGRQFSNSRSEMNVSTLELGDSALYLCASSQTGISYEQYFGPGTRLTVT.

This clonotype occurred many times. The chain is built from TRBV7-9 and TRBJ2-1; no firm D call. CDR1 is SEHNR and CDR2 is FQNEAQ in the germline V gene (reference sequence). V lost 2 bases and J lost 3, with 11 bases in between. This CDR3 is built from 15 residues. Here the CDR3 reads CASSLPTLFYNEQFF. DNA for the CDR3: TGTGCCAGCAGCTTACCGACCCTCTTCTACAATGAGCAGTTCTTC.

This chain connects TRBV12-3 or TRBV12-4 to TRBJ1-4; 8 bases map to TRBD1. Losses at the gene ends were 3 bases for V and 7 bases for J; bases not matched to a gene: 4. The CDR3 extends over 14 amino acids. Here the CDR3 reads CASSLRQGAEKLFF. Here the CDR3 DNA reads TGTGCCAGCAGTTTGAGGCAGGGGGCTGAAAAACTGTTTTTT.

As concerns this clonotype: A much larger clonotype is one base distant, so this may be a read error. The J gene is TRBJ2-7, the V gene TRBV3-1, with D perhaps matching TRBD2 (5 bases). CDR3 length equals 14 residues. Germline V gene lookup returns CDR1 LGHDT and CDR2 YNNKEL (reference sequence). V lost 8 bases, J lost 1 base, and 15 bases lay in between. The CDR3 DNA follows: TGTGCCAGCTGCCCGTCGGGAAATTCCTACGAGCAGTACTTC. Protein product: CASCPSGNSYEQYF.

This clonotype was counted ten times or more. The chain joins TRBV7-9 to TRBJ2-7; D remains ambiguous. V shed 5 bases and J shed 1 base, with 9 bases lying between them. Germline V gene data show CDR1 as SEHNR and CDR2 as FQNEAQ (reference sequence). The CDR3 consists of 13 residues. The CDR3 is CASSQDGSYEQYF. The DNA of the CDR3 is TGTGCCAGCAGCCAAGACGGATCCTACGAGCAGTACTTC.

This clonotype was counted many times. The genes are TRBV20-1 and TRBJ2-3, with a weak D call TRBD2 (5 bases). The germline CDR1 and CDR2 sequences are DFQATT and SNEGSKA (reference sequence). Deletions cut 4 bases from V and 2 bases from J, with 10 bases between. The CDR3 loop spans 13 amino acids. The CDR3 spells CSATLASTDTQYF. The CDR3 DNA sequence: TGCAGTGCTACGCTAGCTTCCACAGATACGCAGTATTTT.